What follows are 24 T cell receptor beta chains derived from one specimen sequenced in a study of CXCR3-negative and CXCR3-positive naive CD8 T cells. Study results and limitations: More hydrophobic TRB CDR3s occurred in CXCR3-positive than in CXCR3-negative naive cells.

Through 5' RACE with UMI labels, the TRB cDNA libraries were prepared. With the 5' RACE reads reprocessed, TCRdb shows one record per CDR3 protein and no DNA. This sample lists about 84,000 distinct CDR3 sequences; its ten largest clones have roughly 0.64%. Their antigens are not known. The material sequenced was naive CXCR3+ CD8+ T cells from blood. The subset here: CD45RO-CCR7+CD27+CD95- naive CD8+ T cells expressing CXCR3 (TNR3+). Source of these receptors: a human donor in good health. Some clones in this sample may be carry-over from other donors' samples.

The rearrangement uses TRBV2 and TRBJ2-7; TCRdb reports TRBD2, a call that lacks DNA to check it against. CDR3 length: 17 amino acids. The V gene's germline CDR1 is SNHLY and CDR2 FYNNEI. This CDR3 is CASSDKTSGMEGREQYF.

The chain joins TRBV25-1 to TRBJ1-5. Germline CDR1 is MGHDK and CDR2 is SYGVNS. The length of the CDR3 is 15 residues. This chain's CDR3 is CASSPSAGSNQPQHF.

This rearrangement joins TRBV6-5 to TRBJ2-5; the D call from TCRdb, TRBD1, cannot be confirmed without DNA. The CDR3 totals 14 residues. Germline V CDR1 and CDR2: MNHEY, SVGAGI. CDR3 sequence: CASSPLGGSETQYF.

This chain joins TRBV28 and TRBJ1-1; the D call from TCRdb, TRBD1, cannot be confirmed without DNA. The germline CDR1 and CDR2 sequences are MDHEN and SYDVKM. This CDR3 comprises 14 residues. Here the CDR3 reads CASSKRQNRAEAFF.

The chain combines TRBV29-1 with TRBJ2-1; the D gene TCRdb calls, TRBD1, cannot be checked with no DNA. The CDR3 sequence is 13 residues long. The germline gives CDR1 SQVTM, CDR2 ANQGSEA. CDR3 protein: CSVAGGVNNEQFF.

The chain uses TRBV7-2 and TRBJ2-7; TCRdb proposes TRBD2, but this gene call is untestable without DNA. The germline V gene has CDR1 SGHTA and CDR2 FQGNSA. CDR3 length: 14 amino acids. The CDR3 here is CASSLVADGYEQYF.

The chain employs TRBV15 and TRBJ2-7. CDR1 and CDR2 from the germline V gene are LNHNV and YYDKDF (reference sequence). The CDR3 runs 15 residues. The CDR3 is CATSRDGISAYEQYF.

The chain is built from TRBV6-2 or TRBV6-3 and TRBJ2-5; TCRdb gives TRBD1 as the D gene, but with no DNA this cannot be confirmed. In germline, CDR1 is MNHEY, CDR2 SVGEGT. The length of the CDR3 is 13 residues. CDR3 amino acids: CASSPFNQETQYF.

V and J are TRBV12-3 or TRBV12-4 and TRBJ2-7; TCRdb's assignment of TRBD1 cannot be checked, as there is no DNA. This CDR3 has 12 amino acids. The CDR3 sequence: CASRAGGHEQYF.

J is TRBJ1-4 and V is TRBV19; TCRdb gives TRBD1 as the D gene, but with no DNA this cannot be confirmed. CDR1 is LNHDA and CDR2 is SQIVND in the germline V gene (reference sequence). The CDR3 sequence is 14 residues long. The CDR3 sequence is CASSRDSVNEKLFF. The full variable domain, completed using reference TRBV19 and TRBJ1-4, is DGGITQSPKYLFRKEGQNVTLSCEQNLNHDAMYWYRQDPGQGLRLIYYSQIVNDFQKGDIAEGYSVSREKKESFPLTVTSAQKNPTAFYLCASSRDSVNEKLFFGSGTQLSVL.

The chain carries TRBV2 and TRBJ2-7; TCRdb lists TRBD1, though no DNA is available to test this call. This CDR3 spans 12 amino acids. Germline CDR1 and CDR2: SNHLY and FYNNEI. CDR3 in amino acids: CASIALPHEQYF.

CDR3 sequence: CASSLAGGLTYEQYF. V is TRBV5-5 and J is TRBJ2-7; the TCRdb call, TRBD1, lacks DNA for checking. The CDR3 contains 15 residues. Germline V gene sequence: CDR1 SGHKS, CDR2 YYEKEE (reference sequence).

The chain couples TRBV28 to TRBJ2-4; TCRdb lists TRBD2, though no DNA is available to test this call. The germline CDR1 and CDR2 sequences are MDHEN and SYDVKM. The CDR3 has 15 amino acids. The CDR3: CASTSTSGPKNIQYF.

The chain couples TRBV27 to TRBJ2-1; TCRdb's D call, TRBD2, is unchecked because there is no DNA. This CDR3 contains 14 residues. Germline loops: CDR1 MNHEY, CDR2 SMNVEV (reference sequence). The CDR3 spells CASSYSGSGNEQFF.

The rearrangement links TRBV14 to TRBJ1-5; the TRBD1 assignment by TCRdb is unverifiable without DNA. This CDR3 is built from 18 residues. The germline CDR1 and CDR2 sequences are SGHDN and FVKESK. The CDR3 protein is CASSQGDSKNSSDQPQHF.

The rearrangement uses TRBV5-1 and TRBJ1-1. CDR3 length: 11 residues. The germline V gene has CDR1 SGHRS and CDR2 YFSETQ. Here the CDR3 reads CASRLNTEAFF. Combining the CDR3 with reference TRBV5-1 and TRBJ1-1 gives the whole variable domain KAGVTQTPRYLIKTRGQQVTLSCSPISGHRSVSWYQQTPGQGLQFLFEYFSETQRNKGNFPGRFSGRQFSNSRSEMNVSTLELGDSALYLCASRLNTEAFFGQGTRLTVV.

V and J are TRBV7-8 and TRBJ1-5; TCRdb reports TRBD1, a call that lacks DNA to check it against. Germline V gene sequence: CDR1 SGHVS, CDR2 FQNEAQ. CDR3 length equals 16 residues. CDR3 in amino acids: CSSSLALGQGYQPQHF.

This CDR3 reads CASSTYSGTGIHGYTF. The genes are TRBV9 and TRBJ1-2; the TRBD1 assignment by TCRdb is unverifiable without DNA. The germline V gene has CDR1 SGDLS and CDR2 YYNGEE. CDR3 length: 16 amino acids.

The rearrangement links TRBV6-2 or TRBV6-3 to TRBJ2-2. Germline loops: CDR1 MNHEY, CDR2 SVGEGT. CDR3 length: 13 residues. CDR3 in amino acids: CASTQWGIGELFF.

This chain connects TRBV25-1 to TRBJ2-7; TCRdb's assignment of TRBD1 cannot be checked, as there is no DNA. The CDR3 consists of 11 residues. The V gene's germline CDR1 is MGHDK and CDR2 SYGVNS. CDR3: CASDLGDEQYF.

The rearrangement uses TRBV5-6 and TRBJ2-3; the TCRdb D gene call, TRBD2, has no DNA to confirm it. Germline loops: CDR1 SGHDT, CDR2 YYEEEE. This CDR3 spans 16 amino acids. The CDR3 region is CASSFLAGGLTDTQYF.

This chain connects TRBV6-2 or TRBV6-3 to TRBJ2-5; no DNA is available, so the TRBD1 call from TCRdb remains unchecked. The germline gives CDR1 MNHEY, CDR2 SVGEGT. The CDR3 sequence is 14 residues long. The CDR3 protein is CASTPDRSLETQYF.

CDR3 sequence: CSVEDRPYEQYF. The chain has TRBV29-1 and TRBJ2-7. This CDR3 spans 12 amino acids. Looked up from germline, CDR1 is SQVTM and CDR2 is ANQGSEA.

The chain combines TRBV29-1 with TRBJ2-1; without DNA, the TCRdb call of TRBD1 cannot be checked. From germline, CDR1 is SQVTM and CDR2 ANQGSEA. The CDR3 is made up of 12 amino acids. CDR3 amino acids: CSAGTAYNEQFF.